What follows are 8 T cell receptor beta chains derived from one specimen sequenced in a study of siplizumab effects on memory and regulatory T cells. Data came from immunoSEQ multiplex PCR; TCRdb stores just in-frame clones and leaves some out. This sample has some 81,000 clones, with approximately 95% found just once. Sequences were obtained from CD8+ T cells sorted from blood. These receptors were obtained from a human donor in good health.

This chain joins TRBV28 and TRBJ2-1; the D is unclear. The CDR3 extends over 13 amino acids. Germline CDR1 is MDHEN and CDR2 is SYDVKM. Trimming cost V 5 bases and J 1 base, with 6 bases left between them. CDR3 residues: CASSLDSYNEQFF. The CDR3 DNA reads as TGTGCCAGCAGTCTAGATTCCTACAATGAGCAGTTCTTC.

The chain has TRBV7-9 and TRBJ2-7; the D is unclear. The V gene's germline CDR1 is SEHNR and CDR2 FQNEAQ (reference sequence). The V gene lost 1 base and the J gene lost 3 bases, with 7 bases spanning the gap. This CDR3 contains 13 residues. The CDR3 DNA follows: TGTGCCAGCAGCTTAGTAACGGGCTACGAGCAGTACTTC. As protein: CASSLVTGYEQYF.

The chain combines TRBV21-1 with TRBJ2-3; no check of the table's D call, TRBD2, against the DNA was made. TRBV21-1 is a documented pseudogene. This CDR3 region has 19 residues. CDR3 nucleotide sequence: TGTGCCAGCAGCAAACCGCCAGGCCTAGCGAACAACCTCACAGATACGCAGTATTTT. It codes for CASSKPPGLANNLTDTQYF.

The J gene is TRBJ2-5, the V gene TRBV7-8; possibly TRBD1 or TRBD2 for D (6 bases each). With the DNA end fitting TRBJ2-7 better, the J assignment may be wrong. The CDR3 runs 17 residues. Germline assignment: CDR1 SGHVS and CDR2 FQNEAQ. The CDR3, as DNA: TGTGCCAGCAGCTTAGCGATGTGGCAGGGGACTTCCTACGAGCAGTACTTC. Protein: CASSLAMWQGTSYEQYF.

The rearrangement joins TRBV5-4 to TRBJ2-7; the D gene is possibly TRBD2 (6 bases). The CDR3 contains 14 residues. V was pared by 2 bases and J by 7 bases, with 16 bases between. Germline V lookup: CDR1 SGHNT, CDR2 YYREEE (reference sequence). This CDR3 reads CASSFQPTREEQYF. Written as DNA, the CDR3 is TGTGCCAGCAGCTTCCAGCCGACTCGGGAGGAGCAGTACTTC.

This clone turned up a few times. The chain is built from TRBV9 and TRBJ1-1, with D possibly being TRBD1 (5 bases). V was clipped by 2 bases and J by 5 bases, with 10 bases between them. The CDR3 is 13 amino acids. The germline gives CDR1 SGDLS, CDR2 YYNGEE. The DNA for the CDR3 is TGTGCCAGCAGCGTCGGGGGATCGACTGAAGCTTTCTTT. Translated, it gives CASSVGGSTEAFF.

This chain links TRBV19 with TRBJ2-3; TRBD2 aligns across 7 bases. The ends lost 5 bases at V and 2 bases at J; junction bases unmatched: 16. The germline V gene has CDR1 LNHDA and CDR2 SQIVND (reference sequence). This CDR3 spans 18 amino acids. CDR3 coding DNA: TGTGCCAGTAGTTTCGGTGGGAGGGCCGCCTCTTACACAGATACGCAGTATTTT. Protein sequence: CASSFGGRAASYTDTQYF.

V and J are TRBV11-3 and TRBJ1-4, with D perhaps TRBD1 (5 bases). V gave up 0 bases and J gave up 0 bases, with 8 bases separating them. Germline V CDR1 and CDR2: SGHNT, YENEEA. CDR3 length equals 16 residues. The CDR3 is CASSLDLRATNEKLFF. Written as DNA, the CDR3 is TGTGCCAGCAGCTTAGATCTCAGGGCAACTAATGAAAAACTGTTTTTT.